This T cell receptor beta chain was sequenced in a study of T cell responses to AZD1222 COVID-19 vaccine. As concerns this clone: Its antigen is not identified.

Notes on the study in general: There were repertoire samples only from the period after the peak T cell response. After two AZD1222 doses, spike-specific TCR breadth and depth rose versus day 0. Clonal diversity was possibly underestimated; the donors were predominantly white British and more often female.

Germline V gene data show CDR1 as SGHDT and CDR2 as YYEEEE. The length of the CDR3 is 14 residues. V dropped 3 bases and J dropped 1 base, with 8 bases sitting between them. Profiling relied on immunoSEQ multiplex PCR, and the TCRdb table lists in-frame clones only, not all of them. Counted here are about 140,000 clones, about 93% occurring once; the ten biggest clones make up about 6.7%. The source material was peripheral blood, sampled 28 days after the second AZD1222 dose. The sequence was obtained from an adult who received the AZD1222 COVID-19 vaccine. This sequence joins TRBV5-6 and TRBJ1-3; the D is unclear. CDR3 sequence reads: CASSWEASGNTIYF. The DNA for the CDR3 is TGTGCCAGCAGCTGGGAGGCTTCTGGAAACACCATATATTTT.